The rows below give T cell receptor beta chains drawn from one sample of a study of blood T cell repertoires in COVID-19. Clones were sequenced by immunoSEQ multiplex PCR, and TCRdb holds only the in-frame ones, with some missing. This table has under 250,000 clones, roughly four fifths appearing once. The material sequenced was peripheral blood. Every receptor here comes from a middle-aged man with active or convalescent COVID-19. The CDR3 runs from the conserved cysteine through the conserved F or W. The D gene is left open where the match is weak. Expanded clones get a size class; other rows say once, few or many, or leave the size out.

v_gene	d_gene	abundance	j_gene	CDR3aa	CDR3nt
TRBV6-5	NA	NA	TRBJ1-2	CASSYSGRAEGYTF	TGTGCCAGCAGTTACTCTGGCAGGGCGGAGGGCTACACCTTC
TRBV6-4	TRBD2	NA	TRBJ2-1	CASSDTPLAGGYNEQFF	TGTGCCAGCAGTGACACCCCCCTAGCGGGGGGTTACAATGAGCAGTTCTTC
TRBV29-1	TRBD2	NA	TRBJ2-3	CSVHLAGDTQYF	TGCAGCGTTCATCTAGCGGGGGATACGCAGTATTTT
TRBV11-3	NA	NA	TRBJ2-2	CASSFWRGGELFF	TGTGCCAGCAGCTTTTGGCGGGGCGGGGAGCTGTTTTTT
TRBV2	NA	NA	TRBJ1-4	CASTQWGNEKLFF	TGTGCCAGCACTCAATGGGGCAATGAAAAACTGTTTTTT
TRBV5-1	TRBD1	NA	TRBJ1-1	CASSFNRGGTEAFF	TGCGCCAGCAGCTTCAACAGGGGTGGCACTGAAGCTTTCTTT
TRBV30	TRBD2	few	TRBJ2-5	CAWSREGETQYF	TGTGCCTGGAGCAGGGAGGGGGAGACCCAGTACTTC
TRBV5-6	NA	NA	TRBJ1-4	CASSFLQPNEKLFF	TGTGCCAGCAGCTTTCTACAGCCTAATGAAAAACTGTTTTTT
TRBV15	TRBD1	NA	TRBJ2-1	CATRAGGNEQFF	TGTGCCACCCGGGCAGGGGGCAATGAGCAGTTCTTC
TRBV19	TRBD1	few	TRBJ2-5	CASSIRQGATTQYF	TGTGCCAGTAGTATCCGACAGGGGGCGACGACCCAGTACTTC
TRBV30	TRBD1	NA	TRBJ1-3	CAWSIQGESGNTIYF	TGTGCCTGGAGTATCCAGGGGGAAAGTGGAAACACCATATATTTT
TRBV29-1	NA	NA	TRBJ2-6	CSVEDQRVSGANVLTF	TGCAGCGTTGAAGATCAGAGGGTCTCTGGGGCCAACGTCCTGACTTTC
TRBV29-1	NA	NA	TRBJ1-5	CSASEQKENQPQHF	TGCAGCGCCTCGGAACAGAAAGAAAATCAGCCCCAGCATTTT
TRBV6-5	TRBD2	NA	TRBJ2-1	CASSPGLAVNEQFF	TGTGCCAGCAGTCCGGGACTAGCCGTTAATGAGCAGTTCTTC
TRBV30	TRBD1	NA	TRBJ1-1	CAWSLGQEAFF	TGTGCCTGGAGTCTGGGACAGGAAGCTTTCTTT
TRBV2	TRBD1	NA	TRBJ1-6	CASRAGQGASPPLHF	TGTGCCAGCAGGGCGGGACAGGGGGCTTCGCCACCCCTCCACTTT
TRBV28	TRBD1	once	TRBJ1-4	CASRAGTEFEKLFF	TGTGCCAGCAGAGCCGGGACAGAATTCGAAAAACTGTTTTTT
TRBV5-1	NA	NA	TRBJ2-3	CASSLELTDTQYF	TGCGCCAGCAGCTTGGAACTTACAGATACGCAGTATTTT
TRBV7-2	TRBD2	NA	TRBJ2-3	CASSLGASGGTDTQYF	TGTGCCAGCAGCCTGGGAGCTAGCGGGGGCACAGATACGCAGTATTTT
TRBV3-1/TRBV3-2	TRBD2	few	TRBJ2-2	CASSQAGTSGRLSGELFF	TGTGCCAGCAGCCAAGCCGGGACTAGCGGGAGGCTGTCCGGGGAGCTGTTTTTT
TRBV28	NA	NA	TRBJ1-1	CASSSQGRDTEAFF	TGTGCCAGCAGTTCCCAGGGGCGAGACACTGAAGCTTTCTTT
TRBV20-1	NA	NA	TRBJ1-2	CSARGGGGYTF	TGCAGTGCTAGAGGTGGAGGTGGCTACACCTTC
TRBV2	TRBD2	once	TRBJ2-3	CASSGGGRGPDTQYF	TGTGCCAGCAGTGGGGGAGGGAGGGGCCCAGATACGCAGTATTTT
TRBV11-3	NA	NA	TRBJ2-6	CASSPTSGANVLTF	TGTGCCAGCAGCCCTACCTCTGGGGCCAACGTCCTGACTTTC
TRBV9	NA	few	TRBJ1-5	CASSVGGSDQPQHF	TGTGCCAGCAGCGTAGGGGGCAGCGATCAGCCCCAGCATTTT
TRBV5-1	TRBD1	NA	TRBJ1-1	CASSYGQGLGYTEAFF	TGCGCCAGCAGCTACGGACAGGGCCTAGGGTACACTGAAGCTTTCTTT
TRBV7-2	TRBD1	NA	TRBJ1-6	CASSLGTGHNSPLHF	TGTGCCAGCAGCTTAGGGACAGGGCATAATTCACCCCTCCACTTT
TRBV2	NA	NA	TRBJ2-7	CASRSFSYEQYF	TGTGCCAGCAGATCCTTCTCCTACGAGCAGTACTTC
TRBV2	TRBD2	once	TRBJ2-1	CAIKDRLAGGPSYNEQFF	TGTGCCATCAAGGATCGACTAGCGGGGGGGCCTTCCTACAATGAGCAGTTCTTC
TRBV19	TRBD2	NA	TRBJ2-7	CASRAGSSGDLYEQYF	TGTGCCAGTAGGGCCGGGAGTAGCGGGGACCTCTACGAGCAGTACTTC
TRBV27	NA	NA	TRBJ2-5	CASSISFGQLQETQYF	TGTGCCAGCAGTATCTCCTTTGGACAGCTACAAGAGACCCAGTACTTC
TRBV12-3/TRBV12-4	TRBD2	NA	TRBJ2-1	CASNLAGANEQFF	TGTGCCAGCAATTTAGCGGGGGCGAATGAGCAGTTCTTC
TRBV13	TRBD2	NA	TRBJ2-7	CASSLGAGGREQYF	TGTGCCAGCAGCTTAGGAGCGGGGGGGCGCGAGCAGTACTTC
TRBV12-5	NA	NA	TRBJ2-1	CASGRGDSYNEQFF	TGTGCTAGTGGCCGCGGCGACTCCTACAATGAGCAGTTCTTC
TRBV12-3/TRBV12-4	NA	NA	TRBJ2-7	CASSTGTFNEQYF	TGTGCCAGCAGCACCGGGACATTCAACGAGCAGTACTTC